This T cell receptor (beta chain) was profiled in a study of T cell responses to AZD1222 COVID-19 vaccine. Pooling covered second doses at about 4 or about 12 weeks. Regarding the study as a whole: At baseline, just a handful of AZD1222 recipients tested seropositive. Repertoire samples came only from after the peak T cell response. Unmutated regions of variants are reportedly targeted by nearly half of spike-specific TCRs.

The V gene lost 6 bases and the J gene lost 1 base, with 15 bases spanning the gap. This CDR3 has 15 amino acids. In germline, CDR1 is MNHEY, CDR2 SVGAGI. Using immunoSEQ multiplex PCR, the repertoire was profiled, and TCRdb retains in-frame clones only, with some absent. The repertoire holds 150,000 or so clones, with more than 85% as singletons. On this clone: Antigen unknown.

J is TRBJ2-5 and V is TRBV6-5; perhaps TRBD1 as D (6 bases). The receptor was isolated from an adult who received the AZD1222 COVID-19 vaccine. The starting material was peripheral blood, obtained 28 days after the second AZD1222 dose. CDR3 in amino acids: CASRMIQGFQETQYF. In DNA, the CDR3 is TGTGCCAGCAGGATGATACAGGGATTCCAAGAGACCCAGTACTTC.